What follows is one TCR beta chain and its context. The V gene's germline CDR1 is SGHDT and CDR2 YYEEEE. The V gene end was trimmed by 3 bases and the J gene end by 3 bases; junction bases not matched to a gene: 5. This CDR3 contains 15 residues. Libraries were prepared by immunoSEQ multiplex PCR; TCRdb keeps only in-frame clonotypes and omits some of them. Among 150,000 to 200,000 clones listed, about 86% were seen once. This sample stems from a study of blood T cell repertoires in COVID-19. The chain employs TRBV5-6 and TRBJ2-3, with 9 bases fitting TRBD1. This receptor was obtained from a man aged 18 to 30 with active or convalescent COVID-19. Input material: peripheral blood. In DNA, the CDR3 is TGTGCCAGCAGCTCCGGGACAGGGTTAACAGATACGCAGTATTTT. This codes for CASSSGTGLTDTQYF.